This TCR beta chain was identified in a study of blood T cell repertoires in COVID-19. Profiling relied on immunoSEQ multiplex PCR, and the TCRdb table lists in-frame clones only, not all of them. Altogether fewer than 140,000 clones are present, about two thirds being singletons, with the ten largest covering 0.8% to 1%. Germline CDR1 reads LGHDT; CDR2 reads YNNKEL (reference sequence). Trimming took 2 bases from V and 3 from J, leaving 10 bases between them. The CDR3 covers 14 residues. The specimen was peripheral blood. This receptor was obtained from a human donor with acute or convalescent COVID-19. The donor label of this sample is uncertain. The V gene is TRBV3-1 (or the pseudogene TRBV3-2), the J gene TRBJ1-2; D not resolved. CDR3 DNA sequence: TGTGCCAGCAGCCAACTCGGGGATGACTATGGCTACACCTTC. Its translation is CASSQLGDDYGYTF.